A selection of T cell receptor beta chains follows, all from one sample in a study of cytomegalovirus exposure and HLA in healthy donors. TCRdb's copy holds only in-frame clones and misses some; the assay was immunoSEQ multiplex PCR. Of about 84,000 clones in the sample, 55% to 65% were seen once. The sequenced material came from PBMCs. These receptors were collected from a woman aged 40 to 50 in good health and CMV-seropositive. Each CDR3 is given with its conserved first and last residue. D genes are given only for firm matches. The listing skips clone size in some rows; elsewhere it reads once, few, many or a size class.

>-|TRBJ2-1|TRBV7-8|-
CASSLRDSPYNEQFF
TGTGCCAGCAGCTTACGGGACTCGCCCTACAATGAGCAGTTCTTC
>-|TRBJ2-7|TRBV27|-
CASSIKGSGISYEQYF
TGTGCCAGCTCTATCAAGGGCAGCGGTATCTCCTACGAGCAGTACTTC
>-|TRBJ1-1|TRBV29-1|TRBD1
CSGGDRMNTEAFF
TGCAGCGGCGGGGACAGGATGAACACTGAAGCTTTCTTT
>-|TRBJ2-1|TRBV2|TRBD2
CASSASGSWNEQFF
TGTGCCAGCAGCGCTAGCGGGAGTTGGAATGAGCAGTTCTTC
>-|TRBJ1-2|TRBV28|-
CASSIPGRAGGYTF
TGTGCCAGCAGTATACCCGGACGAGCGGGGGGCTACACCTTC
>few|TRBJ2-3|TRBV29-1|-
CSASRGETTDTQYF
TGCAGCGCGTCGCGCGGGGAAACGACAGATACGCAGTATTTT
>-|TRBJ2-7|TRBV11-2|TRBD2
CASSMLAGGPTYEQYF
TGTGCCAGCAGCATGTTAGCGGGAGGGCCGACCTACGAGCAGTACTTC
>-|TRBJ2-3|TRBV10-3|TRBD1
CAINKDIGTGGADTQYF
TGTGCCATCAATAAAGATATCGGGACAGGGGGCGCAGATACGCAGTATTTT
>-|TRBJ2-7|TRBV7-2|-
CASSSRRDNNEQYF
TGTGCCAGCAGCTCCCGCCGGGACAATAACGAGCAGTACTTC
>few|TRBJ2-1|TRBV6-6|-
CASSPMNEQFF
TGTGCCAGCAGCCCCATGAATGAGCAGTTCTTC
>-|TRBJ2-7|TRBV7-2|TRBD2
CASTINGGGPYEQYF
TGTGCCAGCACCATTAACGGGGGGGGCCCCTACGAGCAGTACTTC
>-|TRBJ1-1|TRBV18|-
CASSPRDPSEAFF
TGTGCCAGCTCCCCGCGGGACCCCTCGGAAGCTTTCTTT
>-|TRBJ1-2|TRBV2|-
CASSEVAGAGYTF
TGTGCCAGCAGTGAAGTTGCGGGGGCGGGCTACACCTTC
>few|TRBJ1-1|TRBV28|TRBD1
CASSLLPGQANTEAFF
TGTGCCAGCAGTTTATTGCCGGGACAGGCCAACACTGAAGCTTTCTTT
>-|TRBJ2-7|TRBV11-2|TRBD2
CASSPTRRASGTMYEQYF
TGTGCCAGCAGCCCTACCCGTCGGGCTAGCGGGACGATGTACGAGCAGTACTTC
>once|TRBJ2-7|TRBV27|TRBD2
CASSLGSGSKKQYF
TGTGCCAGCAGTTTAGGTAGCGGGAGTAAAAAGCAGTACTTC
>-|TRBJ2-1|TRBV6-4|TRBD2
CASSDVGSGKDNEQFF
TGTGCCAGCAGTGACGTCGGTAGCGGGAAGGACAATGAGCAGTTCTTC
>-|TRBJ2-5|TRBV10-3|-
CAISALQGIQETQYF
TGTGCCATCAGTGCCCTCCAGGGTATCCAAGAGACCCAGTACTTC
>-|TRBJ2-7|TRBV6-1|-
CASTSLFSSYEQYF
TGTGCCAGCACTTCTTTATTCAGCTCCTACGAGCAGTACTTC
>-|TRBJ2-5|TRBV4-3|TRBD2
CASSQERLAGGPMDF
TGCGCCAGCAGCCAAGAACGCCTAGCGGGAGGGCCGATGGACTTC
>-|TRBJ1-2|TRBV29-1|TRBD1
CSVEDTRDRGLDGYTF
TGCAGCGTTGAAGATACCCGGGACAGGGGGCTTGATGGCTACACCTTC
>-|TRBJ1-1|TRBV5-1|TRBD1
CASTRQGTGGEGNTEAFF
TGCGCCAGCACCCGCCAAGGGACAGGGGGCGAGGGGAACACTGAAGCTTTCTTT
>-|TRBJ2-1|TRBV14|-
CASSQGGLLDEQFF
TGTGCCAGCAGCCAAGGCGGTTTGTTGGATGAGCAGTTCTTC
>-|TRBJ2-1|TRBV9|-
CASSTTGQPYNEQFF
TGTGCCAGCAGCACAACGGGACAACCTTACAATGAGCAGTTCTTC
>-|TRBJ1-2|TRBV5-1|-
CASSLGQSYGYTF
TGCGCCAGCAGCTTGGGACAGTCTTATGGCTACACCTTC
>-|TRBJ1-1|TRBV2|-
CASSREVGNTEAFF
TGTGCCAGCAGCCGCGAGGTGGGGAACACTGAAGCTTTCTTT
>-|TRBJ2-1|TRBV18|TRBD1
CASSPTGNSEQFF
TGTGCCAGCTCACCGACAGGGAATAGTGAGCAGTTCTTC
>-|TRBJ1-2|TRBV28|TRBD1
CASSTWDRVYGYTF
TGTGCCAGCAGCACCTGGGACAGGGTCTATGGCTACACCTTC
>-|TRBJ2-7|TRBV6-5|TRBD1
CASSYGQGVEQYF
TGTGCCAGCAGTTACGGACAGGGAGTCGAGCAGTACTTC
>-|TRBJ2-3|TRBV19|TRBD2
CASTTLAGGVMAQYF
TGTGCCAGTACTACACTAGCGGGAGGGGTTATGGCGCAGTATTTT
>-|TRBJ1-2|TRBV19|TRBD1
CASSIRQGNYGYTF
TGTGCCAGTAGTATCCGACAGGGAAACTATGGCTACACCTTC
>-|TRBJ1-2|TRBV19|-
CASSIAIRGGYTF
TGTGCCAGTAGTATAGCAATCAGGGGTGGCTACACCTTC
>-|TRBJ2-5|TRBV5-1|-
CASRSGAAETQYF
TGCGCCAGCAGGTCGGGAGCAGCGGAGACCCAGTACTTC
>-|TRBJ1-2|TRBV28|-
CASSLSVYGYTF
TGTGCCAGCAGTTTATCGGTCTATGGCTACACCTTC
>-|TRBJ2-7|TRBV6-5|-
CASIPAGAYEQYF
TGTGCCAGCATACCCGCAGGGGCATACGAGCAGTACTTC
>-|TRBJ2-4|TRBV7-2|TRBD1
CASSSTGSKNIQYF
TGTGCCAGCAGCTCGACAGGGAGCAAAAACATTCAGTACTTC
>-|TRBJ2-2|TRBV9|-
CASSSYTGELFF
TGTGCCAGCAGCTCCTACACCGGGGAGCTGTTTTTT
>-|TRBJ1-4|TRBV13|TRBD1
CASSARQGYGEKLFF
TGTGCCAGCAGCGCCCGACAGGGTTACGGTGAAAAACTGTTTTTT
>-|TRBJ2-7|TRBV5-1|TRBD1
CASSNRDRGTYEQYF
TGCGCCAGCAGCAACCGGGACAGAGGGACCTACGAGCAGTACTTC
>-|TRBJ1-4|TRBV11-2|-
CASSYIQDIGEKLFF
TGTGCCAGCAGCTACATACAGGATATAGGGGAAAAACTGTTTTTT
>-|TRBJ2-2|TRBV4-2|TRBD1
CASSRGQENTGELFF
TGTGCCAGCAGCCGGGGACAGGAGAACACCGGGGAGCTGTTTTTT
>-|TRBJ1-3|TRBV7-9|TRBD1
CASSFRGIVGNTIYF
TGTGCCAGCAGCTTCAGGGGGATAGTTGGAAACACCATATATTTT
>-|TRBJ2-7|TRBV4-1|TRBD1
CASSPRGNEQYF
TGCGCCAGCAGCCCCAGGGGGAACGAGCAGTACTTC
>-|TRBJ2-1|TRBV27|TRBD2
CATRAGGYNEQFF
TGTGCCACACGCGCGGGAGGATACAATGAGCAGTTCTTC
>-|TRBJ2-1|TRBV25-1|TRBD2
CASSERGTFAGRADEQFF
TGTGCCAGCAGTGAAAGGGGGACCTTCGCCGGGAGGGCCGATGAGCAGTTCTTC
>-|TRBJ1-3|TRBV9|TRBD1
CASSSLQGALGNTIYF
TGTGCCAGCAGCAGTTTACAGGGGGCCCTTGGAAACACCATATATTTT
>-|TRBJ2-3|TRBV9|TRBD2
CASSGRAGLSTDTQYF
TGTGCCAGCAGCGGACGAGCGGGGCTTAGCACAGATACGCAGTATTTT
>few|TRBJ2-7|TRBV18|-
CASSPPGSQAYEQYF
TGTGCCAGCTCACCACCGGGCAGCCAAGCCTACGAGCAGTACTTC
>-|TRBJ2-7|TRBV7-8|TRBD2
CASSTRTSGRGEQYF
TGTGCCAGCAGCACCCGGACTAGCGGGAGGGGTGAGCAGTACTTC
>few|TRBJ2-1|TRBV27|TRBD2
CASSFGTSGSGEQFF
TGTGCCAGCAGTTTCGGGACTAGCGGGAGCGGTGAGCAGTTCTTC
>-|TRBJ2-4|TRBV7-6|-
CASSKDWQNIQYF
TGTGCCAGCAGTAAGGACTGGCAAAACATTCAGTACTTC
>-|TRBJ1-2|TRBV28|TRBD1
CASRFGYTGGAGGYTF
TGTGCCAGCAGGTTTGGTTACACAGGGGGCGCAGGGGGCTACACCTTC
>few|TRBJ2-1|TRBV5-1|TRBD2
CASSVPLAGAGEQFF
TGCGCCAGCAGCGTACCACTAGCGGGAGCTGGTGAGCAGTTCTTC
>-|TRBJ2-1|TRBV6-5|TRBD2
CASRPGLALYNEQFF
TGTGCCAGCAGACCGGGACTAGCGTTATACAATGAGCAGTTCTTC
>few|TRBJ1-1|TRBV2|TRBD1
CATIPGQGDIRAFF
TGTGCCACGATACCGGGACAGGGGGATATTCGGGCTTTCTTT
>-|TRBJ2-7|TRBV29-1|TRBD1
CSARRTGDEQYF
TGCAGCGCCCGGAGGACAGGGGACGAGCAGTACTTC
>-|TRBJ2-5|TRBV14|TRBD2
CASSHLPSGIETQYF
TGTGCCAGCAGCCACCTCCCCAGCGGGATAGAGACCCAGTACTTC
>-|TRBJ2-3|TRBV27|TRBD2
CASSPTSGSADTQYF
TGTGCCAGCAGTCCGACTAGCGGGAGTGCAGATACGCAGTATTTT
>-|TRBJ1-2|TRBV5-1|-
CASSLDPVYGYTF
TGCGCCAGCAGCTTGGATCCGGTCTATGGCTACACCTTC